Presented here are 21 T cell receptor beta chains from one specimen sequenced in a study of OX40 agonist ivuxolimab in advanced cancers. Sequencing was performed with immunoSEQ multiplex PCR; in TCRdb, only in-frame clones are kept and a portion is missing. The data hold more than 65,000 clones, with around 85% observed a single time. Material: CD4+ or CD8+ T cells sorted from blood, obtained in a trial of the OX40 agonist ivuxolimab. These receptors originate from an adult with an advanced solid tumor such as melanoma, head and neck, liver or kidney cancer.

The chain links TRBV4-3 to TRBJ2-4; 10 bases match TRBD2. This CDR3 has 19 residues. J gave up 0 bases and V 1 base, and 9 bases lay outside the gene matches. The germline gives CDR1 LGHNA, CDR2 YSLEER. Written as DNA, the CDR3 is TGCGCCAGCAGCCAAGGGGCTAGCGGGAGAAGTGGAGCCAAAAACATTCAGTACTTC. It specifies CASSQGASGRSGAKNIQYF.

V gene TRBV11-2 combines with J gene TRBJ1-4; TRBD1 matches at 8 bases. The CDR3 contains 17 residues. Germline CDR1 SGHAT, CDR2 FQNNGV. After removal of 1 base from V and 4 bases from J, the junction contained 8 bases not matched to a gene. CDR3 sequence: CASSLVGDRRNNEKLFF. CDR3 DNA: TGTGCCAGCAGCTTAGTTGGGGACAGGCGGAATAATGAAAAACTGTTTTTT.

This chain connects TRBV7-9 to TRBJ1-1; D gene unclear. The CDR3 totals 13 residues. Looked up from germline, CDR1 is SEHNR and CDR2 is FQNEAQ (reference sequence). Trimming cost V 3 bases and J 5 bases, with 10 bases left between them. The CDR3 DNA reads TGTGCCAGCAGCTTCGGGGAAGGTACTGAAGCTTTCTTT. It specifies CASSFGEGTEAFF.

V is TRBV21-1 and J is TRBJ1-5. TRBV21-1 has pseudogene status. The CDR3 has 17 residues. CDR3 sequence (DNA): TGTGCCAGCAGCAAAGCACGGGGGCGGGGTAGCAATCAGCCCCAGCATTTT. Its protein product is CASSKARGRGSNQPQHF.

The chain is built from TRBV5-4 and TRBJ2-2; D gene ambiguous. The CDR3 is 14 amino acids. Per germline, CDR1 SGHNT and CDR2 YYREEE (reference sequence). V lost 0 bases, J lost 4 bases, and 7 bases lay in between. Here the CDR3 reads CASSLETPTGELFF. The CDR3, as DNA: TGTGCCAGCAGCTTGGAGACCCCCACCGGGGAGCTGTTTTTT.

The chain couples TRBV28 to TRBJ2-7; the D gene is possibly TRBD1 (5 bases). The germline gives CDR1 MDHEN, CDR2 SYDVKM. The V end was cut by 2 bases, the J end by 4 bases, with 6 bases between. The CDR3 extends over 12 amino acids. CDR3 bases: TGTGCCAGCAGTTTACCAGGGTACGAGCAGTACTTC. Translation gives CASSLPGYEQYF.

The genes are TRBV5-4 and TRBJ2-7, with 8 positions matching TRBD1. In germline, CDR1 is SGHNT, CDR2 YYREEE (reference sequence). The CDR3 length is 15 residues. V shed 4 bases and J 6 bases; nucleotides not matched to a gene: 12. The CDR3 loop is CASSVLGQGSGEQYF. The CDR3, as DNA: TGTGCCAGCAGCGTCCTAGGACAGGGTTCGGGCGAGCAGTACTTC.

This clone was seen only a few times. The rearrangement uses TRBV6-5 and TRBJ1-5; D may be TRBD1 (6 bases). Trimming took 2 bases from V and 0 from J, leaving 11 bases between them. The CDR3 consists of 16 residues. The V gene's germline CDR1 is MNHEY and CDR2 SVGAGI. The CDR3 is CASSYPGHFSNQPQHF. In nucleotides, the CDR3 is TGTGCCAGCAGTTACCCGGGACACTTTAGCAATCAGCCCCAGCATTTT.

This chain links TRBV6-1 with TRBJ2-5; TRBD2 matches 7 bases. Judging by the DNA end, TRBJ2-7 fits better; the J call may be wrong. Germline V gene sequence: CDR1 MNHNS, CDR2 SASEGT. The CDR3 length is 14 residues. The CDR3 DNA follows: TGTGCCAGCAGTGAATGGGCGGGAGTAGCCGAGCAGTACTTC. Translated: CASSEWAGVAEQYF.

The V gene is TRBV7-2, the J gene TRBJ2-1; D is perhaps TRBD1 (6 bases). V lost 4 bases to trimming and J lost 8 bases, with 12 bases between them. CDR1 and CDR2 (germline): SGHTA, FQGNSA. The CDR3 runs 13 residues. CDR3 in DNA: TGTGCCAGCAGCTCCCTGGGGGCAGATGAGCAGTTCTTC. Protein product: CASSSLGADEQFF.

The V and J genes are TRBV11-2 and TRBJ2-5; D is ambiguous. V lost 5 bases and J lost 5, with 9 bases in between. The V gene's germline CDR1 is SGHAT and CDR2 FQNNGV. The CDR3 is 12 residues long. The DNA of the CDR3 is TGTGCCAGCAGCCAATCGGTGGAGACCCAGTACTTC. This sequence encodes CASSQSVETQYF.

This chain joins TRBV7-2 and TRBJ2-1; 7 positions agree with TRBD1. Germline CDR1 SGHTA, CDR2 FQGNSA. V lost 4 bases and J lost 12; bases outside the gene matches: 15. This CDR3 region has 15 residues. The CDR3: CASSSRQGKGKGQFF. CDR3 coding DNA: TGTGCCAGCAGCTCAAGACAGGGAAAGGGCAAAGGGCAGTTCTTC.

The chain is built from TRBV5-1 and TRBJ2-1, with 11 bases identical to TRBD1. This CDR3 is 14 amino acids long. Germline CDR1 SGHRS, CDR2 YFSETQ. After removal of 4 bases from V and 6 bases from J, the junction contained 3 bases not matched to a gene. The CDR3, as DNA: TGCGCCAGCAGCCTCGGGACAGGGGGCAATGAGCAGTTCTTC. Its protein is CASSLGTGGNEQFF.

This clone has a single count. V gene TRBV6-6 combines with J gene TRBJ1-6; 9 bases map to TRBD1. V was clipped by 7 bases and J by 10 bases; unmatched bases: 8. There are 14 residues in the CDR3. In germline, CDR1 is MNHNY, CDR2 SVGAGI (reference sequence). The CDR3 loop is CASTTGTGSSPLHF. Here the CDR3 DNA reads TGTGCCAGCACCACCGGGACAGGGTCCTCACCCCTCCACTTT.

This chain uses TRBV7-2 with TRBJ2-1, with 9 positions matching TRBD2. This CDR3 is 16 amino acids long. In germline, CDR1 is SGHTA, CDR2 FQGNSA. J gave up 7 bases and V 5 bases, and 12 bases lay outside the gene matches. CDR3 protein: CASSPAGGRVTNEQFF. The DNA of the CDR3 is TGTGCCAGCAGCCCCGCGGGGGGGAGGGTCACGAATGAGCAGTTCTTC.

The rearrangement joins TRBV5-1 to TRBJ2-2; no clear D. CDR1 is SGHRS, CDR2 YFSETQ, per germline. Trimming shortened V by 0 bases and J by 0 bases, and 6 bases separated the two germline ends. This CDR3 region has 15 residues. The CDR3 DNA sequence: TGCGCCAGCAGCTTGGAAGGGACGAACACCGGGGAGCTGTTTTTT. Translation: CASSLEGTNTGELFF.

This chain's CDR3 is CASREGGANTDTQYF. CDR3 bases: TGTGCCAGCAGAGAGGGGGGGGCAAATACAGATACGCAGTATTTT. The chain couples TRBV5-4 to TRBJ2-3, with TRBD2 as a possible D gene (7 bases). Germline lookup yields CDR1 SGHNT and CDR2 YYREEE (reference sequence). The CDR3 runs 15 residues. V shed 5 bases and J shed 3 bases, with 16 bases lying between them. The full variable domain, rest sourced from reference TRBV5-4 and TRBJ2-3, is ETGVTQSPTHLIKTRGQQVTLRCSSQSGHNTVSWYQQALGQGPQFIFQYYREEENGRGNFPPRFSGLQFPNYSSELNVNALELDDSALYLCASREGGANTDTQYFGPGTRLTVL.

This clone came up a few times. The chain combines TRBV10-1 with TRBJ1-2; maybe TRBD1 (5 bases). CDR3 length equals 14 residues. Germline V lookup: CDR1 WNHNN, CDR2 SYGVQD (reference sequence). Trimming took off 3 bases at V and 2 bases at J, with 10 bases between the two ends. This CDR3 is CASSDQTENYGYTF. CDR3 nucleotides: TGCGCCAGCAGTGACCAGACAGAGAACTATGGCTACACCTTC.

The V and J genes are TRBV28 and TRBJ1-1; D remains ambiguous. V shed 3 bases and J shed 4 bases, with 15 bases lying between them. The CDR3 totals 15 residues. Germline assignment: CDR1 MDHEN and CDR2 SYDVKM. CDR3: CASSLGGRSRTEAFF. CDR3 coding DNA: TGTGCCAGCAGTTTGGGAGGACGGTCTCGCACTGAAGCTTTCTTT. Full variable domain (missing parts from reference TRBV28 and TRBJ1-1): DVKVTQSSRYLVKRTGEKVFLECVQDMDHENMFWYRQDPGLGLRLIYFSYDVKMKEKGDIPEGYSVSREKKERFSLILESASTNQTSMYLCASSLGGRSRTEAFFGQGTRLTVV.

This clone occurred once. The V and J genes are TRBV6-6 and TRBJ2-5; D not certain. Trimming pared 2 bases from V and 4 bases from J, leaving 5 bases between. Germline V gene sequence: CDR1 MNHNY, CDR2 SVGAGI (reference sequence). The CDR3 runs 12 residues. Written as DNA, the CDR3 is TGTGCCAGCAGTTACGATGGAGAGACCCAGTACTTC. This sequence encodes CASSYDGETQYF.

The chain couples TRBV5-6 to TRBJ1-2; 11 nucleotides match TRBD1. Trimming cost V 2 bases and J 1 base; bases outside gene matches: 1. CDR1 and CDR2 (germline): SGHDT, YYEEEE. The CDR3 has 15 amino acids. This CDR3 reads CASSFGTGGNYGYTF. CDR3 sequence (DNA): TGTGCCAGCAGCTTCGGGACAGGGGGTAACTATGGCTACACCTTC.